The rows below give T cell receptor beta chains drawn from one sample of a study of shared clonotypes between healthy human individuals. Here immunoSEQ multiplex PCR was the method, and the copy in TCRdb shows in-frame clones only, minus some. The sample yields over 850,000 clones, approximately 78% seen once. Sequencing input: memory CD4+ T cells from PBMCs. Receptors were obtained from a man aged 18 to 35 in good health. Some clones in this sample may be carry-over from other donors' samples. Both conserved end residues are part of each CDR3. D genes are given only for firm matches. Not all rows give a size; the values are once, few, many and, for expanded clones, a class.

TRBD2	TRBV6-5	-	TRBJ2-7	TGTGCCAGCAGTGCTTCTAGCGGGAGTGTCTACGAGCAGTACTTC	CASSASSGSVYEQYF
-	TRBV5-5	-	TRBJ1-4	TGTGCCAGCAGCATGGACGGACCATACGATGAAAAACTGTTTTTT	CASSMDGPYDEKLFF
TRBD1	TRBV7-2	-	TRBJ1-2	TGTGCCAGCAGCCCAGACAGGGGTTATGGCTACACCTTC	CASSPDRGYGYTF
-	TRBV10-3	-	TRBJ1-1	TGTGCCATCACCGACAGTGGGGTGACTGAAGCTTTCTTT	CAITDSGVTEAFF
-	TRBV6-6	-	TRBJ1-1	TGTGCCATCAAGACGGGGAACACTGAAGCTTTCTTT	CAIKTGNTEAFF
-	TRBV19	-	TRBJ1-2	TGTGCCAGTTCGGGGGGAGGCTATGTCGCGGCTAATGGCTACACCTTC	CASSGGGYVAANGYTF
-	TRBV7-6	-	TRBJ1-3	TGTGCCAGCAGCCCGAGCGGGACACCTAGCTCTGGAAACACCATATATTTT	CASSPSGTPSSGNTIYF
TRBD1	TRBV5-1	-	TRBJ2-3	TGCGCCAGCAGCTCGTTGCCGGGACAGGGCGCAGATACGCAGTATTTT	CASSSLPGQGADTQYF
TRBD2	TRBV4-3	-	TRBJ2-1	TGCGCCAGCAGCCTCGGACTAGCGGGAGCGGGGCGGGATAATGAGCAGTTCTTC	CASSLGLAGAGRDNEQFF
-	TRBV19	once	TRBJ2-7	TGTGCCAGTAGTCCCCCATGGGCGGCCGGGGACGAGCAGTACTTC	CASSPPWAAGDEQYF
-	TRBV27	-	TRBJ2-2	TGTGCCAGCAGTTCGTACAAGGGTTACACCGGGGAGCTGTTTTTT	CASSSYKGYTGELFF
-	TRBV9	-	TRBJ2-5	TGTGCCAGCAGCGTAGGTCCGGACCAAGAGACCCAGTACTTC	CASSVGPDQETQYF
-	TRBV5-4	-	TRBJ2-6	TGTGCCAGCAGCTTGGCGGGATCTGGGGCCAACGTCCTGACTTTC	CASSLAGSGANVLTF
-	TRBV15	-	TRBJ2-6	TGTGCCACCAGCACGCGCCCTTCTGGGGCCAACGTCCTGACTTTC	CATSTRPSGANVLTF
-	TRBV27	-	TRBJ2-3	TGTGCCAGCAGTCCCGGGACTTCCACAGATACGCAGTATTTT	CASSPGTSTDTQYF
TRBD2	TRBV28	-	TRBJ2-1	TGTGCCAGCAGTTCCCCCACTAGCGTTAGCTCCTACAATGAGCAGTTCTTC	CASSSPTSVSSYNEQFF
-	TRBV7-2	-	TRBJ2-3	TGTGCCAGCAGCCGCGTTACCCAGACAGATACGCAGTATTTT	CASSRVTQTDTQYF
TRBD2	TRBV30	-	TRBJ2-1	TGTGCCTGCCGCGGGAGGGCCTATGAGCAGTTCTTC	CACRGRAYEQFF
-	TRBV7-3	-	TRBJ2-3	TGTGCCAGCAGCTTAGCGGTTTGGCAGAGAAGCACAGATACGCAGTATTTT	CASSLAVWQRSTDTQYF
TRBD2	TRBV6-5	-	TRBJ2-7	TGTGCCAGCAGTTTGACTAGCGGGAGGGCCTACGAGCAGTACTTC	CASSLTSGRAYEQYF
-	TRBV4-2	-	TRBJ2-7	TGTGCCAGCAGCCAATGGGTCAGTTCCTACGAGCAGTACTTC	CASSQWVSSYEQYF
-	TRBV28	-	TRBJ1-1	TGTGCCAGCAGACCAACCCCACAGAACACTGAAGCTTTCTTT	CASRPTPQNTEAFF
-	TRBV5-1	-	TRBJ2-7	TGCGCCAGCAGCTGGGTTTCCGGGGGTGTTAGTGGCGAGCAGTACTTC	CASSWVSGGVSGEQYF
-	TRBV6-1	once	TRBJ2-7	TGTGCCAGCAGGGGGCAGGGGCCCTACGAGCAGTACTTC	CASRGQGPYEQYF
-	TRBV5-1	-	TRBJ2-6	TGCGCCAGCAGCTTGGCTCCCCCAGGCTCTGGGGCCAACGTCCTGACTTTC	CASSLAPPGSGANVLTF